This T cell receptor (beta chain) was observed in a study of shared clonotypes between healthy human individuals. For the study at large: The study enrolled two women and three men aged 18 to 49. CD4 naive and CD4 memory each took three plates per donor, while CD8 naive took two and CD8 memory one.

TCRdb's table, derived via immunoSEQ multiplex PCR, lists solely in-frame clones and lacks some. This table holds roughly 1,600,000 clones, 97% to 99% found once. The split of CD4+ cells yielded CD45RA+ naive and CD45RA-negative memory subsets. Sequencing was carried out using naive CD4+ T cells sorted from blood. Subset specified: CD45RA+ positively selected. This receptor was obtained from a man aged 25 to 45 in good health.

CDR3 coding DNA: TGTGCCAGCAGCTTAGACCGGGTCAACTATGGCTACACCTTC. Amino acid sequence: CASSLDRVNYGYTF. The chain couples TRBV7-8 to TRBJ1-2, with D hard to call. The ends were cut back, 1 base at V and 2 bases at J, with 8 bases in the middle. Germline V gives CDR1 SGHVS, CDR2 FQNEAQ. The CDR3 runs to 14 residues. Based on the CDR3 plus reference TRBV7-8 and TRBJ1-2, the full variable domain is GAGVSQSPRYKVAKRGQDVALRCDPISGHVSLFWYQQALGQGPEFLTYFQNEAQLDKSGLPSDRFFAERPEGSVSTLKIQRTQQEDSAVYLCASSLDRVNYGYTFGSGTRLTVV.